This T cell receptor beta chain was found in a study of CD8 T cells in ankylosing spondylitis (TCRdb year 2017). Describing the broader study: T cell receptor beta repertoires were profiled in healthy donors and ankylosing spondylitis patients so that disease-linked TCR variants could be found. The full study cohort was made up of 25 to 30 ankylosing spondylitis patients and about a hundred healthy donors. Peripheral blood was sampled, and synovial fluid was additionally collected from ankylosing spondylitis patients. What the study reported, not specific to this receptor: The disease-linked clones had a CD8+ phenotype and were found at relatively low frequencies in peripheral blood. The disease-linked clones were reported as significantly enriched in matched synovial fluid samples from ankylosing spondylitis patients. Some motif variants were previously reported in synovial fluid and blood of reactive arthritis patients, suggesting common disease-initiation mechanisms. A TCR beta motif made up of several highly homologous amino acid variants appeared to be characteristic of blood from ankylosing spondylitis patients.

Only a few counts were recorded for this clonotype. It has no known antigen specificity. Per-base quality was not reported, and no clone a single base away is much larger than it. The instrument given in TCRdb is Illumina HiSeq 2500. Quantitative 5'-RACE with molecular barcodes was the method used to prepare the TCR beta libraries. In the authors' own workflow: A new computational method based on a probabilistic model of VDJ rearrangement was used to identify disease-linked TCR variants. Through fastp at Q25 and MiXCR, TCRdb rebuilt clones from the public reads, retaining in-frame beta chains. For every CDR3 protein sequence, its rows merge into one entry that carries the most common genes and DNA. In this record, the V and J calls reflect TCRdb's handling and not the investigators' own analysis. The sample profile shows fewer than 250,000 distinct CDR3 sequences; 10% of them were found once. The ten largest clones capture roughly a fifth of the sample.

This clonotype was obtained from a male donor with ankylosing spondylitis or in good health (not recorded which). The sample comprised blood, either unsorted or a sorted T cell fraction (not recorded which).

The nucleotide sequence is given as TGTGCCAGCAGCCAAGCGAACCGGGACAGGGGCTACACCTTC. This is translated as CASSQANRDRGYTF. This sequence uses TRBV14 and TRBJ1-2; 8 of the junction bases match TRBD1. The germline V gene specifies SGHDN as CDR1 and FVKESK as CDR2. The CDR3 numbers 14 residues from cysteine through phenylalanine. Of the read, only the CDR3 DNA is kept; its 42 bases are in frame from base 1. Trimming accounts for 1 base at V and 8 bases at J, while the number of junction bases matched to no gene is 6.